This T cell receptor (beta chain) was recorded in a study of blood T cell repertoires in COVID-19. Study-level background: From T cells, B-cell-depleted T cells, or PBMCs came the material, which was cDNA or gDNA.

Authors' data handling: By means of reference gene primer amplification, nucleated cell counts were estimated. Sequenced by immunoSEQ multiplex PCR; TCRdb stores in-frame clones only, minus some. D and trimming were read from the DNA, whereas the V and J calls and clone size are those reported in that table. This table holds 400,000 to 550,000 clones, 70% to 90% found once. The count of this clone is one. This receptor was taken from a young woman with acute COVID-19. Material for sequencing was PBMCs or T cells enriched from blood (not recorded which).

The CDR3 spells CASSRDSPLHF. The DNA of the CDR3 is TGTGCCAGCAGCCGAGATTCACCCCTCCACTTT. The rearrangement uses TRBV3-1 (or the pseudogene TRBV3-2) and TRBJ1-6, with D unresolved. The CDR3 runs to 11 residues. Trimming took off 4 bases at V and 8 bases at J, with 3 bases between the two ends. Germline CDR1 LGHDT, CDR2 YNNKEL (reference sequence).